A selection of T cell receptor beta chains follows, all from one sample in a study of T cell responses to AZD1222 COVID-19 vaccine. Profiled with immunoSEQ multiplex PCR; TCRdb holds only in-frame clones, not every one. Of 130,000 to 150,000 clones in the sample, about 87% are singletons; the top ten hold about 16%. The sequences come from peripheral blood, collected on day 0 of AZD1222 vaccination. The receptor source for this set is an adult in good health. Both conserved end residues are part of each CDR3. D genes are given only for firm matches. Clone size, where shown, is once, few, many, or a class for clones that have expanded.

abundance	v_gene	j_gene	d_gene	CDR3nt	CDR3aa
NA	TRBV9	TRBJ1-1	NA	TGTGCCAGCAGCGCGAGTCCGGGGGCGGGCACTGAAGCTTTCTTT	CASSASPGAGTEAFF
NA	TRBV5-1	TRBJ1-1	TRBD1	TGCGCCAGCAGCTTGGAGTGGACAGGGGGCCGGAACACTGAAGCTTTCTTT	CASSLEWTGGRNTEAFF
few	TRBV10-3	TRBJ1-5	NA	TGTGCCATCAGTGATACCCATCAGCCCCAGCATTTT	CAISDTHQPQHF
NA	TRBV6-2/TRBV6-3	TRBJ2-7	NA	TGTGCCAGCAGTTTTGGGCAGAACGAGCAGTACTTC	CASSFGQNEQYF
NA	TRBV9	TRBJ2-5	TRBD2	TGTGCCAGCAGCACCGGACTAGCGGGGGCAGGCGGGGCCCAAGAGACCCAGTACTTC	CASSTGLAGAGGAQETQYF
NA	TRBV19	TRBJ1-5	TRBD1	TGTGCCAGTAGGTCGGGACAGGGGCGTAATCAGCCCCAGCATTTT	CASRSGQGRNQPQHF
NA	TRBV4-1	TRBJ1-4	TRBD1	TGCGCCAGCAGCTCCCGACAGGGACGGAGGGATGAAAAACTGTTTTTT	CASSSRQGRRDEKLFF
NA	TRBV28	TRBJ1-4	NA	TGTGCCAGCAAACAGGGTGGGATGGATGAAAAACTGTTTTTT	CASKQGGMDEKLFF
NA	TRBV5-1	TRBJ2-1	NA	TGCGCCAGCTCTCCCACGACCTACAATGAGCAGTTCTTC	CASSPTTYNEQFF
NA	TRBV9	TRBJ2-7	NA	TGTGCCAGCAGCGTAGTAGCCAACCGGGGGGAGCAGTACTTC	CASSVVANRGEQYF
NA	TRBV6-5	TRBJ2-7	NA	TGTGCCAGCAGTTACATCGGAGGGATGGAAGCGTACTTC	CASSYIGGMEAYF
NA	TRBV18	TRBJ1-2	TRBD1	TGTGCCAGCTCAGAGGGACAGGCCTATGGCTACACCTTC	CASSEGQAYGYTF
NA	TRBV28	TRBJ2-2	NA	TGTGCCAGCAGTTTACTTCCGTCTACAGGGCACACCGGGGAGCTGTTTTTT	CASSLLPSTGHTGELFF
NA	TRBV6-6	TRBJ2-2	NA	TGTGCCAGCAGTCTTGACAGGGGAGGGGCTCGTGACACCGGGGAGCTGTTTTTT	CASSLDRGGARDTGELFF
NA	TRBV28	TRBJ2-7	NA	TGTGCCACATCAAGAGGCGGGGTCAGCTCCTACGAGCAGTACTTC	CATSRGGVSSYEQYF